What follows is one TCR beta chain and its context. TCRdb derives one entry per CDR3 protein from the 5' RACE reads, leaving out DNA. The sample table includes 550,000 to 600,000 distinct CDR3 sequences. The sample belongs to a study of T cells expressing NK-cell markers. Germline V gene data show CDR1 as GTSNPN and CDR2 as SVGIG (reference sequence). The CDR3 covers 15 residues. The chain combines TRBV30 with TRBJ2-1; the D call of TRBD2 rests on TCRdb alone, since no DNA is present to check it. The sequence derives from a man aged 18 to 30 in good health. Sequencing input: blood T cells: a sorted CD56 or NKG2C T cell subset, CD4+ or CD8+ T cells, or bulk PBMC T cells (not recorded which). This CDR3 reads CARQKLAGGEDEQFF.